The following is a T cell receptor beta chain sequence with its context. The length of the CDR3 is 17 residues. V trimming: 0 bases; J trimming: 5 bases; junction bases outside the gene matches: 9. Germline V gene sequence: CDR1 LGHNA, CDR2 YSLEER. The sample originates from a study of blood T cell repertoires in COVID-19. As for the study in general: Donors in the United States, Italy and Spain gave samples during acute or convalescent COVID-19. Sample material is recorded as cDNA or gDNA derived from T cells, B-cell-depleted T cells, or PBMCs.

Study processing details: Estimates of nucleated cell counts were drawn from the amplification of reference gene primers. Sequencing used immunoSEQ multiplex PCR; TCRdb keeps in-frame clones, though not all of them. Clone size and the V and J calls come from that table; the DNA yielded D and trimming. The table includes about 77,000 clones, more than 75% detected once. The clonotype comes from a woman older than 75 with active or convalescent COVID-19. The specimen sequenced was peripheral blood. This chain uses TRBV4-3 with TRBJ1-4; 7 nucleotides line up with TRBD1. The CDR3 region is CASSQERGDSLNEKLFF. The CDR3 coding sequence is TGCGCCAGCAGCCAAGAAAGGGGGGACAGCCTGAATGAAAAACTGTTTTTT.